This T cell receptor beta chain derives from a study of cytomegalovirus exposure and HLA in healthy donors. CDR3 length: 15 residues. Per germline, CDR1 MDHEN and CDR2 SYDVKM. V dropped 4 bases and J dropped 8 bases, with 20 bases sitting between them. The PCR contained 60 Vbeta and 13 Jbeta primers. The table came from immunoSEQ multiplex PCR; TCRdb's copy has only in-frame clones and leaves some out. The data show roughly 100,000 clones, roughly a tenth seen once. Material: PBMCs. The TCR comes from a man aged 50 or older in good health and CMV-seropositive. The V call is TRBV28, the J call TRBJ1-2; TRBD1 might be the D (6 bases). CDR3 DNA sequence: TGTGCCAGCAGTTCCCCTGCTCAGGGGCGAGGCGGCTACACCTTC. Protein product: CASSSPAQGRGGYTF.